This T cell receptor beta chain is drawn from a study of cytomegalovirus exposure and HLA in healthy donors. Findings and limits, study-wide: Among the sequence variants, a highly shared cluster was likely an artifact of sequencing. Beyond CMV serostatus, there was no information to go on about immune exposure. An analysis done earlier found most TCR beta V segments productive about 87% or about 30% of the time.

PCR involved 60 Vbeta and 13 Jbeta primers. Profiled with immunoSEQ multiplex PCR; TCRdb holds only in-frame clones, not every one. Among roughly 150,000 clones listed, around 79% were seen once. On this clone: Its antigen is undetermined.

V gave up 6 bases and J gave up 8 bases; unmatched junction bases: 9. CDR1 is MNHNY, CDR2 SVGAGI, per germline (reference sequence). CDR3 length: 14 amino acids. The sample was PBMCs. This sequence was found in a man aged 30 to 39 in good health and CMV-seropositive. The chain recombines TRBV6-6 with TRBJ1-4, with TRBD1 identical over 7 bases. The CDR3: CASSSDRRGEKLFF. DNA for the CDR3: TGTGCCAGCAGCTCGGACAGGCGAGGGGAAAAACTGTTTTTT.